The rows below give T cell receptor beta chains drawn from one sample of a study of blood T cell repertoires in COVID-19. Clones were sequenced by immunoSEQ multiplex PCR, and TCRdb holds only the in-frame ones, with some missing. Among around 140,000 clones listed, about four fifths were seen once. The material sequenced was peripheral blood. The receptors derive from a man in his sixties or seventies who had recovered from COVID-19. Each CDR3 is given with its conserved first and last residue. A D gene is named only where the DNA matches it firmly. Size is stated for part of the rows, as once, few or many counts, or as a class when the clone is expanded.

size,J,V,D,CDR3,DNA
.,TRBJ1-1,TRBV2,.,CASSLTVGTEAFF,TGTGCCAGCAGCCTAACAGTGGGCACTGAAGCTTTCTTT
.,TRBJ1-5,TRBV6-6,.,CASDGENRVDQPQHF,TGTGCCAGCGACGGCGAGAACAGGGTAGATCAGCCCCAGCATTTT
.,TRBJ1-5,TRBV18,.,CASREGGNQPQHF,TGTGCCAGCCGCGAGGGTGGCAATCAGCCCCAGCATTTT
.,TRBJ2-1,TRBV7-2,.,CASSLGRENEQFF,TGTGCCAGCAGCCTCGGGCGGGAAAATGAGCAGTTCTTC
.,TRBJ1-6,TRBV5-5,.,CASSLGFTGISSPLHF,TGTGCCAGCAGCTTGGGCTTTACAGGTATCTCGTCACCCCTCCACTTT
.,TRBJ1-4,TRBV19,TRBD1,CASSVRDRSSATNEKLFF,TGTGCCAGTAGTGTCCGGGACAGGAGCTCTGCAACTAATGAAAAACTGTTTTTT
.,TRBJ2-1,TRBV12-3/TRBV12-4,.,CASSSAADEQFF,TGTGCCAGCAGCTCCGCAGCGGATGAGCAGTTCTTC
.,TRBJ1-4,TRBV7-9,.,CASSLKSQGANEKLFF,TGTGCCAGCAGCTTAAAAAGTCAAGGGGCTAATGAAAAACTGTTTTTT
few,TRBJ2-5,TRBV5-1,.,CASSLFLEETQYF,TGCGCCAGCAGCTTGTTCCTAGAAGAGACCCAGTACTTC
few,TRBJ1-3,TRBV5-4,.,CASSLQGGSNTIYF,TGTGCCAGCAGCCTGCAAGGAGGATCAAACACCATATATTTT
once,TRBJ2-3,TRBV4-1,TRBD1,CASSRPGQGSSDTQYF,TGCGCCAGCAGCCGCCCGGGACAGGGATCCTCAGATACGCAGTATTTT
.,TRBJ2-2,TRBV10-1,TRBD1,CARQTGATVSTGELFF,TGCGCCAGACAGACAGGGGCAACTGTCAGCACCGGGGAGCTGTTTTTT
.,TRBJ2-1,TRBV5-1,.,CASSLQGINEQFF,TGCGCCAGCAGCTTGCAGGGTATTAATGAGCAGTTCTTC
.,TRBJ2-3,TRBV5-1,TRBD2,CASSSHLAGGSTDTQYF,TGCGCCAGCAGCTCACACCTAGCGGGAGGCTCCACAGATACGCAGTATTTT
.,TRBJ1-5,TRBV5-6,.,CASSLPGVSQPQHF,TGTGCCAGCAGCTTGCCCGGGGTGAGTCAGCCCCAGCATTTT
.,TRBJ2-3,TRBV11-3,.,CASSYGADTQYF,TGTGCCAGCAGCTACGGGGCAGATACGCAGTATTTT
.,TRBJ1-1,TRBV12-3/TRBV12-4,.,CASSFAMGQQAFF,TGTGCCAGCAGTTTCGCAATGGGGCAGCAAGCTTTCTTT